What follows are 23 T cell receptor beta chains derived from one specimen sequenced in a study of T cells in tuberculosis. Here immunoSEQ multiplex PCR was the method, and the copy in TCRdb shows in-frame clones only, minus some. The sample consists of around 30,000 clones, 80% to 95% of them appearing once. Sample time point: new active TB diagnosis, blood taken before or within 7 days of starting treatment. Sequencing was performed on PBMCs, taken at tuberculosis diagnosis. These receptors originate from an adult with tuberculosis.

The gene calls are TRBV18 and TRBJ2-1; 8 bases map to TRBD2. V lost 3 bases, J lost 4 bases, and 5 bases stayed unmatched. Germline-derived CDR1 and CDR2 are KGHSH and LQKENI. The CDR3 runs 15 residues. The CDR3 DNA sequence: TGTGCCAGCTCACCGAAGACTAGCGTTTACAATGAGCAGTTCTTC. Its protein product is CASSPKTSVYNEQFF. The variable domain in full, completed from reference TRBV18 and TRBJ2-1, reads NAGVMQNPRHLVRRRGQEARLRCSPMKGHSHVYWYRQLPEEGLKFMVYLQKENIIDESGMPKERFSAEFPKEGPSILRIQQVVRGDSAAYFCASSPKTSVYNEQFFGPGTRLTVL.

This rearrangement joins TRBV11-2 to TRBJ1-1, with TRBD1 matching 12 bases. Germline V gives CDR1 SGHAT, CDR2 FQNNGV. This CDR3 is 18 amino acids long. Trimming at V came to 8 bases and at J to 0 bases, leaving 13 bases not matched to a gene. CDR3 nucleotide sequence: TGTGCCAGCGGGATACTCTCCGGGACAGGGGGCCTGAACACTGAAGCTTTCTTT. Residues: CASGILSGTGGLNTEAFF.

The rearrangement links TRBV27 to TRBJ1-5; 11 positions match TRBD1. Looked up from germline, CDR1 is MNHEY and CDR2 is SMNVEV (reference sequence). The CDR3 is made up of 15 amino acids. The V gene end was trimmed by 6 bases and the J gene end by 6 bases; junction bases not matched to a gene: 7. As DNA, the CDR3 is TGTGCCAGCAGCCCGGGACAGGGGGTCGGTCAGCCCCAGCATTTT. Residues: CASSPGQGVGQPQHF.

This clone has just one count. The chain's CDR3 is CAWSPTGGLSGELFF. The CDR3 DNA reads TGTGCCTGGAGTCCAACAGGGGGTCTTAGTGGGGAGCTGTTTTTT. The rearrangement links TRBV30 to TRBJ2-2; 8 positions match TRBD1. This CDR3 is built from 15 residues. Trimming took 2 bases from V and 8 from J; bases not matched to a gene: 10. Per the germline V gene, CDR1 is GTSNPN and CDR2 is SVGIG (reference sequence).

The gene calls are TRBV7-8 and TRBJ1-1; 8 bases match TRBD1. The CDR3 has 18 residues. In germline, CDR1 is SGHVS, CDR2 FQNEAQ. The J segment lost 1 base and the V segment lost 4 bases, leaving 14 bases of the junction unmatched. The CDR3 region has the DNA TGTGCCAGCAGCTACACACGTACTCGACAGGGGACGAACACTGAAGCTTTCTTT. Its translation: CASSYTRTRQGTNTEAFF.

Comments on this clone: Its ends do not fully match the called genes, so a read error is possible. This chain uses TRBV7-7 with TRBJ2-5; D gene unclear. The CDR3 covers 13 residues. CDR1 is SSHAT and CDR2 is FNYEAQ in the germline V gene (reference sequence). DNA for the CDR3: TGTGCTAGCAGCTCAGACTACCAAGAGACCCAGTACTTC. Translation: CASSSDYQETQYF.

This chain uses TRBV5-4 with TRBJ1-4, with a tentative D call TRBD1 (6 bases). Germline-derived CDR1 and CDR2 are SGHNT and YYREEE (reference sequence). The CDR3 consists of 14 residues. Trimming removed 0 bases from V and 6 bases from J, with 9 bases in between. CDR3 coding DNA: TGTGCCAGCAGCTTGGCAGGGGTTGATGAAAAACTGTTTTTT. It translates to CASSLAGVDEKLFF.

This clone was detected only once. Mismatch with germline at one junction end may stem from a read error. CDR3: CASSLDRSQETQYF. Here the CDR3 DNA reads TGTGCTAGCAGCCTCGACAGGTCCCAAGAGACCCAGTACTTC. The chain uses TRBV7-7 and TRBJ2-5, with TRBD1 as a possible D gene (6 bases). This CDR3 comprises 14 residues. CDR1 and CDR2 (germline): SSHAT, FNYEAQ (reference sequence).

This sequence joins TRBV27 and TRBJ2-5; D possibly corresponds to TRBD2 (5 bases). The germline V and J ends were trimmed by 4 bases and 5 bases, with 11 bases remaining between them. Germline V CDR1 and CDR2: MNHEY, SMNVEV (reference sequence). This CDR3 region has 13 residues. Here the CDR3 reads CASSWTREETQYF. CDR3 coding DNA: TGTGCCAGCAGTTGGACGAGGGAGGAGACCCAGTACTTC.

The chain links TRBV6-5 to TRBJ2-3; weak D call: TRBD1 (6 bases). The germline V and J ends were trimmed by 6 bases and 6 bases, with 16 bases remaining between them. Germline CDR1 and CDR2: MNHEY and SVGAGI. This CDR3 has 14 residues. The CDR3 DNA sequence: TGTGCCAGCAGCCCGGGACACGGAGTCGATACGCAGTATTTT. It translates to CASSPGHGVDTQYF.

The chain recombines TRBV30 with TRBJ1-1, with TRBD1 matching over 8 bases. Trimming cost V 5 bases and J 2 bases; bases outside gene matches: 4. This CDR3 is 13 amino acids long. Germline V lookup: CDR1 GTSNPN, CDR2 SVGIG (reference sequence). The CDR3 nucleotides are TGTGCCTGGGTAACAGGGGGAAACACTGAAGCTTTCTTT. It is translated as CAWVTGGNTEAFF.

Only one count was recorded for this clone. The chain uses TRBV28 and TRBJ2-3; 7 nucleotides line up with TRBD2. Germline-derived CDR1 and CDR2 are MDHEN and SYDVKM. The CDR3 runs to 15 residues. Trimming at V came to 4 bases and at J to 2 bases, leaving 6 bases not matched to a gene. The CDR3 DNA reads TGTGCCAGCAGTTGGCGGGAGCTTAACACAGATACGCAGTATTTT. Residues: CASSWRELNTDTQYF.

The genes are TRBV27 and TRBJ2-7, with TRBD1 matching 7 bases. J gave up 3 bases and V 6 bases, and 8 bases lay outside the gene matches. The germline gives CDR1 MNHEY, CDR2 SMNVEV (reference sequence). The length of the CDR3 is 14 residues. The CDR3 bases are TGTGCCAGCAGGAGAGACGACAGGGTCTACGAGCAGTACTTC. Amino acid sequence: CASRRDDRVYEQYF.

The genes are TRBV6-6 and TRBJ2-2; D unresolved. CDR1 is MNHNY and CDR2 is SVGAGI in the germline V gene (reference sequence). Trimming stripped 5 bases from V and 7 bases from J, with 5 bases between. There are 11 residues in the CDR3. For the CDR3, the DNA is TGTGCCAGCAGTCCAATCGGGGAGCTGTTTTTT. It is translated as CASSPIGELFF.

V gene TRBV5-6 combines with J gene TRBJ2-3; TRBD2 is a possible D gene (6 bases). The CDR3 runs to 13 residues. Germline values: CDR1 SGHDT, CDR2 YYEEEE. V lost 2 bases, J lost 6 bases, and 10 bases lay in between. CDR3 in amino acids: CASSLPREDTQYF. For the CDR3, the DNA is TGTGCCAGCAGCTTACCACGGGAGGATACGCAGTATTTT. The variable domain in full, with the rest retrieved from reference TRBV5-6 and TRBJ2-3, is DAGVTQSPTHLIKTRGQQVTLRCSPKSGHDTVSWYQQALGQGPQFIFQYYEEEERQRGNFPDRFSGHQFPNYSSELNVNALLLGDSALYLCASSLPREDTQYFGPGTRLTVL.

This chain links TRBV30 with TRBJ2-7, with 9 bases fitting TRBD2. The CDR3 loop spans 16 amino acids. With V trimmed by 3 bases and J by 3 bases, 12 bases remained unmatched. In germline, CDR1 is GTSNPN, CDR2 SVGIG (reference sequence). CDR3 in DNA: TGTGCCTGGAGCCGGGAGGCAGCGGGAGGTTTCTACGAGCAGTACTTC. Translating gives CAWSREAAGGFYEQYF.

This chain connects TRBV11-2 to TRBJ2-7; D is unclear. This CDR3 is 15 amino acids long. Trimming pared 1 base from V and 1 base from J, leaving 11 bases between. The germline gives CDR1 SGHAT, CDR2 FQNNGV. In DNA form, the CDR3 reads TGTGCCAGCAGCTTAGCGGCAGCGAATTCCTACGAGCAGTACTTC. This sequence encodes CASSLAAANSYEQYF.

This chain connects TRBV27 to TRBJ1-5; the D is unclear. CDR3 size: 15 residues. V lost 5 bases and J 7 bases, leaving 18 bases between the germline ends. Germline V gene sequence: CDR1 MNHEY, CDR2 SMNVEV (reference sequence). The CDR3 DNA follows: TGTGCCAGCAGTCCCCAACAGAGTTTGAGACAGCCCCAGCATTTT. This translates into CASSPQQSLRQPQHF.

This clone appeared a single time. The chain uses TRBV12-5 and TRBJ2-7; 8 bases are shared with TRBD2. The ends lost 5 bases at V and 4 bases at J; junction bases unmatched: 13. Germline V gene lookup returns CDR1 LGHNT and CDR2 FRNRAP. CDR3 size: 16 residues. The CDR3 DNA sequence: TGTGCTAGTGGTCCCGGCTCGGGCGGGGGGTATTACGAGCAGTACTTC. It codes for CASGPGSGGGYYEQYF.

The V and J genes are TRBV7-8 and TRBJ1-2; tentatively, D is TRBD1 (5 bases). Germline assignment: CDR1 SGHVS and CDR2 FQNEAQ. The V end was cut by 4 bases, the J end by 7 bases, with 10 bases between. This CDR3 is built from 12 residues. The CDR3 loop reads CASSSNRFGYTF. CDR3 in DNA: TGTGCCAGCAGCTCCAACAGGTTTGGCTACACCTTC.

The rearrangement links TRBV19 to TRBJ1-3; a weak D match, TRBD1 (6 bases). Trimming cost V 1 base and J 0 bases, with 10 bases left between them. Per the germline V gene, CDR1 is LNHDA and CDR2 is SQIVND (reference sequence). The CDR3 loop spans 16 amino acids. As DNA, the CDR3 is TGTGCCAGTAGTATAGTTTTGGACAGCTCTGGAAACACCATATATTTT. Amino acid sequence: CASSIVLDSSGNTIYF.

The chain recombines TRBV19 with TRBJ2-1; 9 positions agree with TRBD2. Germline loops: CDR1 LNHDA, CDR2 SQIVND (reference sequence). This CDR3 comprises 13 residues. V trimming: 3 bases; J trimming: 6 bases; junction bases outside the gene matches: 0. CDR3 loop: CASSMTSGNEQFF. DNA for the CDR3: TGTGCCAGTAGTATGACTAGCGGCAATGAGCAGTTCTTC.

The chain joins TRBV6-5 to TRBJ1-5; unclear D gene. Trimming cost V 6 bases and J 0 bases, with 12 bases left between them. CDR3 size: 15 residues. Germline CDR1 is MNHEY and CDR2 is SVGAGI. The CDR3 is CASSRGPNSNQPQHF. CDR3 nucleotide sequence: TGTGCCAGCAGCCGCGGTCCAAATAGCAATCAGCCCCAGCATTTT.